This paragraph covers one TCR beta chain sequence. Its matching antigen is unknown. It may be a read error: a sequence one base away is much more abundant. The CDR3 ends on some other residue instead of the conserved phenylalanine or tryptophan, so this is likely a read error. These data belong to a study of regulatory T cells in long-lasting Graves disease. General study results and limits: TRBV28, TRBJ1-2 and TRBJ2-5 emerged as the favored segments in persistent disease. Because few samples were included, accuracy may have been lower.

With iRepertoire HTBI primers and Arm-PCR of CDR3 regions, TCR beta libraries were built. From the multiplex PCR reads, TCRdb called clonotypes with MiXCR, one entry per CDR3 protein. Seen here are some 230,000 distinct CDR3 sequences, around 19% observed once, and the top ten hold around 20%. CDR3 length: 16 amino acids. Germline V CDR1 and CDR2: GTSNPN, SVGIG (reference sequence). The V segment lost 3 bases and the J segment 2 bases; nucleotides outside the gene matches: 6. The sample's time point: newly diagnosed GD, antithyroid drugs for less than 3 months. Generation of the TCR library employed RNA extracted from PBMCs.

Sequenced here: peripheral blood mononuclear cells (PBMCs), sampled at new diagnosis, from a patient treated with antithyroid drugs. The clonotype was recovered from a female donor with Graves disease. The rearrangement joins TRBV30 to TRBJ2-6, with 8 bases aligning to TRBD1. Written as DNA, the CDR3 is TGTGCCTGGAGAAACGGACAGGGAACTGGGGCCAACGTCCTGACTCTC. This sequence encodes CAWRNGQGTGANVLTL.